Listed here is a single TCR beta chain. Its antigen is not known. PCR used 60 Vbeta primers and 13 Jbeta primers. Profiled with immunoSEQ multiplex PCR; TCRdb holds only in-frame clones, not every one. The table lists hundreds of thousands of clones, approximately 79% of them singletons. This entry comes from a study of cytomegalovirus exposure and HLA in healthy donors. CDR3 length: 14 amino acids. In germline, CDR1 is SEHNR, CDR2 FQNEAQ (reference sequence). V gave up 0 bases and J gave up 6 bases; unmatched junction bases: 3. Overall study results and limits: Later analysis demonstrated an association between a missense DCLRE1C variant and TCR beta V- and J-gene trimming.

The sequence derives from a male donor in good health and CMV-seronegative. This chain links TRBV7-9 with TRBJ1-1; the match to TRBD1 covers 8 bases. The sequencing input was PBMCs. In DNA, the CDR3 is TGTGCCAGCAGCTTAGCGGACAGGGACCCTGAAGCTTTCTTT. Translated, it gives CASSLADRDPEAFF.